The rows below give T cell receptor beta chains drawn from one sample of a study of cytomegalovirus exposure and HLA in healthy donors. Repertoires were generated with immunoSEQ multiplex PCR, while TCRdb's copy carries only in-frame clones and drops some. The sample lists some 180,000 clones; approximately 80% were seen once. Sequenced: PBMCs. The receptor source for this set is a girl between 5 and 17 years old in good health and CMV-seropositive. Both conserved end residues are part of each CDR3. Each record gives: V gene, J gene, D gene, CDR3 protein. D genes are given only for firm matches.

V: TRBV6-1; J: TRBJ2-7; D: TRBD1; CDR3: CASSRDRTYEQYF
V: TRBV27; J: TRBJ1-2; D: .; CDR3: CASSLTTGLGYTF
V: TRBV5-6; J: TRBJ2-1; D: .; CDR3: CASSFFESRGYNEQFF
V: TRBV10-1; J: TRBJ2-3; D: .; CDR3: CASSEQVLGDTQYF
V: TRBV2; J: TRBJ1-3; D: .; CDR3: CASSPGKGNTIYF
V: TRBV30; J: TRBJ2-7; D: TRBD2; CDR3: CAWSARVGLPTYEQYF
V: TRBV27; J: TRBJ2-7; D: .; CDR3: CASSLRGRVEQYF
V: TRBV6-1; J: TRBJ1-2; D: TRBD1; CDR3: CASSEDRVGGYTF
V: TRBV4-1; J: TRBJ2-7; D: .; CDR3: CASSQAVGAYEQYF
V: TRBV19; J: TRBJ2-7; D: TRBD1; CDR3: CASSPGQGTYEQYF
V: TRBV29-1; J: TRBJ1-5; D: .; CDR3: CSVGVGSAGGGNQPQHF
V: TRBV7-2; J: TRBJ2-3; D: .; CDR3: CASSLRENFYSDTQYF
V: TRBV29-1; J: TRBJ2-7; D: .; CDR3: CSVVQGVAYEQYF
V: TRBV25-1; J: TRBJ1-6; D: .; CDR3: CASSEPGAGVIFPLHF
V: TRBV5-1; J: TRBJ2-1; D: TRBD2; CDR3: CASSFGSGIGYNEQFF
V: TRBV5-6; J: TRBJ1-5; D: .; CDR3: CASSLGNRIQPQHF
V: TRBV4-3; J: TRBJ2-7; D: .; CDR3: CASSQQLQAHRPYEQYF
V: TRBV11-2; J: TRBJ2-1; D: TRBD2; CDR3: CASSLVRQGVTSGAIEQFF
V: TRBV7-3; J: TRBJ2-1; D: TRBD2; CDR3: CASSKKTGTSGNNEQFF
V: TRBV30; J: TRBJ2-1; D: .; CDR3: CAWSANRDLYNEQFF
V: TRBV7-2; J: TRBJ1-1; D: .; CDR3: CASSPSGGAPTEAFF
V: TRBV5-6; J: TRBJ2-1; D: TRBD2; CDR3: CASSLARTSGRYNEQFF
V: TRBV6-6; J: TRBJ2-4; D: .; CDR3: CASSYLPDLREF
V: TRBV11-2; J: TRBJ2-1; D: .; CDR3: CASSLFRGEQFF
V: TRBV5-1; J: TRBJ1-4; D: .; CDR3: CASSLNGYATNEKLFF
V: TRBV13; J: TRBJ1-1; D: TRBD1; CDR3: CASSRDRQGVQYTEAFF
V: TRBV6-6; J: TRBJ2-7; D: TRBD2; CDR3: CASRRNSGSKSEQYF
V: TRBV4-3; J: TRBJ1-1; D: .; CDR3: CASSQANRREAFF
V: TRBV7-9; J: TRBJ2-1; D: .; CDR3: CASSLDGRLNEQFF
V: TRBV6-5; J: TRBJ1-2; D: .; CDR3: CASSGGLYPYGYTF
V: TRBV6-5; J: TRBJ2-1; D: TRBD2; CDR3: CASSYSGTSYNEQFF
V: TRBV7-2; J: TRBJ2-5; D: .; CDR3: CASSLGVRETQYF
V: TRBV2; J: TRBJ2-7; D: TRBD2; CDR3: CASSALAGGTYEQYF
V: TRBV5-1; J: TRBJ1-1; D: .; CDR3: CASSLLSGNTEAFF
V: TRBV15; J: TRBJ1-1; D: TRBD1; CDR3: CATSRGGQLNTEAFF
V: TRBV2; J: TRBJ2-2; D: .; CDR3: CASSGDLAVIDSLFF
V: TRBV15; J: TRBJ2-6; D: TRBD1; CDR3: CATSRGQGTGANVLTF
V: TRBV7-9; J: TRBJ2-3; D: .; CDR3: CASRAASTDTQYF
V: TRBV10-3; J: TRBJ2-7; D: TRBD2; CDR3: CAISEQLAGDEQYF
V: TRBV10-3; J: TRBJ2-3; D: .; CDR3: CAISESGGKDSRTDTQYF
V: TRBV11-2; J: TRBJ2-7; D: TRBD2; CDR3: CASSWSLAGGRDEQYF
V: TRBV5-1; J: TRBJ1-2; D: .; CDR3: CASSLAQKGDGYTF
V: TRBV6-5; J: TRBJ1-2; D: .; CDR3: CASSYSQGYYGYTF
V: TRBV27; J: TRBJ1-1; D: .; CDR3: CASSWGGTNTEAFF
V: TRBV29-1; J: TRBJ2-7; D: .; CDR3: CSLPLGSLYEQYF
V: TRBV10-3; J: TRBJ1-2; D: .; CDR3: CAISAGGTNYGYTF
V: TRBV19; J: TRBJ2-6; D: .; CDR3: CASSPSRRLGANVLTF
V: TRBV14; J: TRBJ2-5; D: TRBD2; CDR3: CASSQAVAGSYQETQYF
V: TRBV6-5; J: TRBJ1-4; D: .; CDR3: CASSRGGEKLFF
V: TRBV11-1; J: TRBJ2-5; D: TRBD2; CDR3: CASSLVGGLGQETQYF
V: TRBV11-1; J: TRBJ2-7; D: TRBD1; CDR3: CASSQSDRGGLYEQYF
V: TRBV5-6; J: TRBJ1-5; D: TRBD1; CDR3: CASSLGQGINQPQHF
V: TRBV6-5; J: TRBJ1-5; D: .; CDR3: CASSYGGSNQPQHF
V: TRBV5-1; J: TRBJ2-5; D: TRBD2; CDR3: CASSFSGSSGETQYF
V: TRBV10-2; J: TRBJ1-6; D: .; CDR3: CASSVGGNSPLHF